Listed below are T cell receptor beta chains from one sample, sequenced in a study. Using its own MiXCR run on the RT-PCR reads, TCRdb lists one record per CDR3 protein. The repertoire holds almost 700,000 distinct CDR3 sequences, approximately 15% seen once, with roughly 3.9% in the top ten. The material sequenced was memory CD4+ T cells from blood. Receptors originate from a female donor in good health, serving as a healthy control. The CDR3 runs from the conserved cysteine through the conserved F or W. A D gene is named only where the DNA matches it firmly. Clone size appears in some rows only: once, few, many, or a class for an expanded clone.

D	V	J	size	length	DNA	CDR3
TRBD2	TRBV28	TRBJ2-1	few	13	TGTGCCAGCACTAGCGGGATGTACAATGAGCAGTTCTTC	CASTSGMYNEQFF
.	TRBV28	TRBJ1-1	.	15	TGTGCCAGCAGTCCGCGGGAACGGTCGAACACTGAAGCTTTCTTT	CASSPRERSNTEAFF
TRBD1	TRBV18	TRBJ2-1	few	16	TGTGCCAGCTCACCGGGTGAGGGGGCGGACTACAATGAGCAGTTCTTC	CASSPGEGADYNEQFF
TRBD2	TRBV20-1	TRBJ2-1	many	18	TGCAGTGCTGGGGCGGCAGGCGGACTAGCGGGAACCTACAATGAGCAGTTCTTC	CSAGAAGGLAGTYNEQFF
.	TRBV27	TRBJ2-7	.	14	TGTGCCAGCCGGTTGGGACCGAGCTCCTACGAGCAGTACTTC	CASRLGPSSYEQYF
.	TRBV18	TRBJ1-1	.	13	TGTGCCAGCTCTCCCGGACAGTCCCTCGGGGCTTTCTTT	CASSPGQSLGAFF
.	TRBV12-3/TRBV12-4	TRBJ2-1	many	16	TGTGCCAGCAGTTCCCCACTCGACAGGAAATACAATGAGCAGTTCTTC	CASSSPLDRKYNEQFF
TRBD2	TRBV5-1	TRBJ2-1	.	20	TGCGCCAGCAGCTCCAAACCGGGACTAGCGGGAGGGCCTGGAGAAAATGAGCAGTTCTTC	CASSSKPGLAGGPGENEQFF
.	TRBV28	TRBJ1-2	few	15	TGTGCCAGCAGTCCCGGGTCCTCGGTCGCCTATGGCTACACCTTC	CASSPGSSVAYGYTF
TRBD1	TRBV20-1	TRBJ1-2	few	13	TGCAGTGCTTGGGACAGGGTGGGGTATGGCTACACCTTC	CSAWDRVGYGYTF
TRBD1	TRBV27	TRBJ1-2	.	16	TGTGCCAGCAGTTTAGATGCCGGACAGGGAAAGTATGGCTACACCTTC	CASSLDAGQGKYGYTF
.	TRBV7-3	TRBJ2-3	few	14	TGTGCCAGCAGCTTCTCCGGGGGGCGGAATACGCAGTATTTT	CASSFSGGRNTQYF
.	TRBV20-1	TRBJ1-1	many	12	TGCAGTGCTAGAGCGGGACTCGATGAAGCTTTCTTT	CSARAGLDEAFF
TRBD1	TRBV28	TRBJ2-3	few	15	TGTGCCAGCTGGTCCCCAGGGGGAATGTTAGATACGCAGTATTTT	CASWSPGGMLDTQYF
.	TRBV6-5	TRBJ2-4	.	16	TGTGCCAGCAGTCCCTGGGATACAGGGGCCAAAAACATTCAGTACTTC	CASSPWDTGAKNIQYF
TRBD2	TRBV20-1	TRBJ2-5	.	15	TGCAGTGCTGGGGAGAGCGGGAGAATCCCAGAGACCCAGTACTTC	CSAGESGRIPETQYF
.	TRBV24-1	TRBJ1-2	few	13	TGTGCCACCAGTGCATCCTCATCCTATGGCTACACCTTC	CATSASSSYGYTF
.	TRBV27	TRBJ1-2	.	14	TGTGCCAGCAGTTTATCGAGGGGGACCTATGGCTACACCTTC	CASSLSRGTYGYTF
.	TRBV5-1	TRBJ1-5	many	15	TGCGCCAGCAGCTCTACCGGACAGAGTAATCAGCCCCAGCATTTT	CASSSTGQSNQPQHF
.	TRBV5-1	TRBJ2-1	many	16	TGCGCCAGCAGCTTGGGAGGGGGGTTTCCCTACAATGAGCAGTTCTTC	CASSLGGGFPYNEQFF
.	TRBV2	TRBJ1-2	few	13	TGTGCCAGCAGTGAAGGGCAGGGGTATGGCTACACCTTC	CASSEGQGYGYTF
.	TRBV24-1	TRBJ2-3	.	13	TGTGCCACCAGTGATGGTTCTCAGGATACGCAGTATTTT	CATSDGSQDTQYF
TRBD1	TRBV5-6	TRBJ1-1	.	15	TGTGCCAGCACAAGACTAGACAGGGGGAACACTGAAGCTTTCTTT	CASTRLDRGNTEAFF
.	TRBV2	TRBJ2-1	.	13	TGTGCCAGCGAGACTAGGGCTGGACTGGAGCAGTTCTTC	CASETRAGLEQFF
.	TRBV19	TRBJ2-7	many	13	TGTGCCAGTAGTCTAACACGGAGTTACGAGCAGTACTTC	CASSLTRSYEQYF
TRBD2	TRBV7-8	TRBJ2-3	few	17	TGTGCCAGCAGCTTATCAGTCCTAGCGGGGAACACAGATACGCAGTATTTT	CASSLSVLAGNTDTQYF
TRBD2	TRBV20-1	TRBJ2-2	few	14	TGCAGTGCGCCACAGGGACTAGAGACCGGGGAGCTGTTTTTT	CSAPQGLETGELFF
TRBD2	TRBV3-1	TRBJ2-7	.	14	TGTGCCAGCAGCCAGCTAGCGGGAGATTACGAGCAGTACTTC	CASSQLAGDYEQYF